The 21 T cell receptor beta chains below were found in one sample sequenced in a study of T cells in localized non-small cell lung cancer. Libraries were prepared by immunoSEQ multiplex PCR; TCRdb keeps only in-frame clonotypes and omits some of them. The sample includes 70,000 to 95,000 clones, approximately 90% of them seen just once. Source: PBMCs, taken before any cancer treatment. The receptors originated from a woman aged 35 to 69 with stage II squamous cell lung carcinoma.

The gene calls are TRBV5-1 and TRBJ2-5, with D unresolved. The germline V and J ends were trimmed by 7 bases and 5 bases, with 9 bases remaining between them. Germline V lookup: CDR1 SGHRS, CDR2 YFSETQ. This CDR3 region has 11 residues. The CDR3 region has the DNA TGCGCCAGCCAGACCTCGGAGACCCAGTACTTC. Translation: CASQTSETQYF.

The V gene is TRBV18, the J gene TRBJ2-1; the match to TRBD2 covers 11 bases. This CDR3 region has 19 residues. V trimming: 2 bases; J trimming: 0 bases; junction bases outside the gene matches: 9. CDR1 and CDR2 from the germline V gene are KGHSH and LQKENI. The CDR3 loop is CASSPWVGLAASSYNEQFF. CDR3 DNA: TGTGCCAGCTCACCATGGGTGGGACTAGCGGCTAGCTCCTACAATGAGCAGTTCTTC. Complete variable domain (other parts from reference TRBV18 and TRBJ2-1): NAGVMQNPRHLVRRRGQEARLRCSPMKGHSHVYWYRQLPEEGLKFMVYLQKENIIDESGMPKERFSAEFPKEGPSILRIQQVVRGDSAAYFCASSPWVGLAASSYNEQFFGPGTRLTVL.

This chain uses TRBV27 with TRBJ1-1; D is unclear. Germline loops: CDR1 MNHEY, CDR2 SMNVEV (reference sequence). Deletions cut 2 bases from V and 0 bases from J, with 16 bases between. This CDR3 is built from 17 residues. CDR3 sequence reads: CASSLRPGAVLNTEAFF. The CDR3 DNA follows: TGTGCCAGCAGTTTACGCCCGGGTGCCGTCTTGAACACTGAAGCTTTCTTT.

The chain recombines TRBV5-4 with TRBJ1-1; D remains ambiguous. The CDR3 has 16 residues. Looked up from germline, CDR1 is SGHNT and CDR2 is YYREEE (reference sequence). Trimming shortened V by 0 bases and J by 1 base, and 13 bases separated the two germline ends. CDR3 DNA sequence: TGTGCCAGCAGCTTGGGTAAAGGGAATCCGAACACTGAAGCTTTCTTT. The encoded protein is CASSLGKGNPNTEAFF.

This chain joins TRBV7-6 and TRBJ2-1, with D perhaps matching TRBD2 (5 bases). Per germline, CDR1 SGHVS and CDR2 FNYEAQ. CDR3 size: 15 residues. Trimming cost V 0 bases and J 6 bases, with 12 bases left between them. CDR3 bases: TGTGCCAGCAGCTTAGCTACGGCGGCGGGCAATGAGCAGTTCTTC. Encoded protein: CASSLATAAGNEQFF.

This chain uses TRBV5-4 with TRBJ2-3, with a tentative D call TRBD1 (7 bases). Trimming took 4 bases from V and 0 from J, leaving 12 bases between them. The CDR3 has 15 residues. CDR1 and CDR2 (germline): SGHNT, YYREEE (reference sequence). This CDR3 is CASSPGGFSTDTQYF. In DNA form, the CDR3 reads TGTGCCAGCAGCCCAGGGGGGTTTAGCACAGATACGCAGTATTTT.

The V and J genes are TRBV13 and TRBJ1-1; TRBD1 is a possible D gene (5 bases). V was trimmed by 7 bases and J by 3 bases, leaving 15 bases between them. From germline, CDR1 is PRHDT and CDR2 FYEKMQ (reference sequence). The CDR3 spans 14 residues. The CDR3 DNA reads as TGTGCCAGCAACCGGGCCTCGGGGGACACTGAAGCTTTCTTT. Encoded protein: CASNRASGDTEAFF.

The gene calls are TRBV7-2 and TRBJ2-3; tentatively, D is TRBD2 (5 bases). V was trimmed by 1 base and J by 1 base, leaving 12 bases between them. Germline V gene data show CDR1 as SGHTA and CDR2 as FQGNSA. The CDR3 has 16 residues. The CDR3 coding sequence is TGTGCCAGCAGCTTAGTTCTAGCAACGGGCACAGATACGCAGTATTTT. It yields the protein CASSLVLATGTDTQYF. The complete variable domain, with remaining parts taken from reference TRBV7-2 and TRBJ2-3, reads GAGVSQSPSNKVTEKGKDVELRCDPISGHTALYWYRQSLGQGLEFLIYFQGNSAPDKSGLPSDRFSAERTGGSVSTLTIQRTQQEDSAVYLCASSLVLATGTDTQYFGPGTRLTVL.

This chain links TRBV5-1 with TRBJ2-1, with TRBD2 matching 8 bases. V dropped 4 bases and J dropped 0; count of bases not matched to a gene: 6. This CDR3 spans 16 amino acids. Germline lookup yields CDR1 SGHRS and CDR2 YFSETQ. DNA for the CDR3: TGCGCCAGCAGCCAAACCGGGACTAGCTCCTACAATGAGCAGTTCTTC. It translates to CASSQTGTSSYNEQFF.

V usage is TRBV28 and J usage is TRBJ1-4; D perhaps matches TRBD1 (5 bases). The CDR3 is 15 amino acids. In germline, CDR1 is MDHEN, CDR2 SYDVKM. Between the trimmed V and J ends, which lost 1 base and 5 bases, there was a span of 11 bases. DNA of the CDR3: TGTGCCAGCAGTTTATCCGGGACCTTAAATGAAAAACTGTTTTTT. Encoded protein: CASSLSGTLNEKLFF.

The V call is TRBV5-1, the J call TRBJ2-7; D tentatively reads TRBD1 or TRBD2 (5 bases each). The CDR3 is 14 residues long. The germline gives CDR1 SGHRS, CDR2 YFSETQ. Trimming shortened V by 4 bases and J by 2 bases, and 13 bases separated the two germline ends. CDR3: CASSETTGPYEQYF. The CDR3 region has the DNA TGCGCCAGCAGCGAGACCACGGGACCCTACGAGCAGTACTTC.

The chain recombines TRBV5-4 with TRBJ2-7; TRBD1 matches 10 bases. CDR3 length: 14 residues. In germline, CDR1 is SGHNT, CDR2 YYREEE (reference sequence). Trimming at V came to 4 bases and at J to 6 bases, leaving 7 bases not matched to a gene. The CDR3 region is CASSPRDRGSEQYF. The CDR3 DNA follows: TGTGCCAGCAGCCCTCGGGACAGGGGCTCCGAGCAGTACTTC.

The chain is built from TRBV19 and TRBJ1-2; no firm D call. The V gene's germline CDR1 is LNHDA and CDR2 SQIVND (reference sequence). The CDR3 extends over 14 amino acids. The V and J ends lost 0 bases and 4 bases respectively, with 9 bases between them. CDR3: CASSIDVTAYGYTF. The CDR3, as DNA: TGTGCCAGTAGTATAGACGTAACCGCCTATGGCTACACCTTC.

The chain uses TRBV5-6 and TRBJ1-4, with 10 bases aligning to TRBD1. The length of the CDR3 is 15 residues. Germline assignment: CDR1 SGHDT and CDR2 YYEEEE. V lost 7 bases to trimming and J lost 8 bases; unmatched junction nucleotides: 11. The CDR3 here is CASGASGTGEEKLFF. As DNA, the CDR3 is TGTGCCAGCGGCGCCTCCGGGACAGGGGAGGAAAAACTGTTTTTT.

V usage is TRBV15 and J usage is TRBJ1-2; no clear D. The CDR3 has 13 residues. Between the trimmed V and J ends, which lost 8 bases and 1 base, there was a span of 11 bases. From germline, CDR1 is LNHNV and CDR2 YYDKDF (reference sequence). The CDR3 is CATRSFDNYGYTF. CDR3 DNA: TGTGCCACCCGCTCCTTTGATAACTATGGCTACACCTTC.

V usage is TRBV13 and J usage is TRBJ2-4; the D gene is possibly TRBD2 (6 bases). Per the germline V gene, CDR1 is PRHDT and CDR2 is FYEKMQ (reference sequence). CDR3 length: 13 residues. Trimming stripped 8 bases from V and 8 bases from J, with 16 bases between. The CDR3 sequence is CASLQRARDIQYF. As DNA, the CDR3 is TGTGCCAGCCTACAGCGGGCCAGAGACATTCAGTACTTC.

The V and J genes are TRBV13 and TRBJ2-7; the D gene is possibly TRBD2 (6 bases). Germline values: CDR1 PRHDT, CDR2 FYEKMQ (reference sequence). V was clipped by 0 bases and J by 3 bases, with 9 bases between them. CDR3 size: 14 residues. CDR3 in amino acids: CASSLGRGNYEQYF. The DNA of the CDR3 is TGTGCCAGCAGCTTAGGCCGGGGGAACTACGAGCAGTACTTC.

This rearrangement joins TRBV5-1 to TRBJ1-1; D remains unclear. Germline V gene data show CDR1 as SGHRS and CDR2 as YFSETQ. CDR3 length: 13 residues. V was cut by 0 bases and J by 4 bases, with 7 bases left in between. CDR3 bases: TGCGCCAGCAGCTTGGGAGGGCCCACTGAAGCTTTCTTT. This translates into CASSLGGPTEAFF.

CDR3 region: CASSLGGGPTYEQYF. The DNA of the CDR3 is TGTGCCAGCAGCTTAGGTGGCGGCCCAACCTACGAGCAGTACTTC. The chain joins TRBV7-8 to TRBJ2-7; no clear D gene. Germline-derived CDR1 and CDR2 are SGHVS and FQNEAQ. Trimming stripped 1 base from V and 2 bases from J, with 12 bases between. The CDR3 spans 15 residues.

This clone was seen only once. The chain carries TRBV6-1 and TRBJ1-2; D ambiguous. This CDR3 has 14 amino acids. CDR1 and CDR2 (germline): MNHNS, SASEGT. V was shortened by 0 bases and J by 2 bases, with 7 bases between the two germline ends. CDR3 DNA sequence: TGTGCCAGCAGTGAAGCACAGATAAACTATGGCTACACCTTC. This encodes CASSEAQINYGYTF.

The genes are TRBV27 and TRBJ2-1; 10 nucleotides agree with TRBD1. The CDR3 consists of 12 residues. The J segment lost 10 bases and the V segment lost 6 bases, leaving 3 bases of the junction unmatched. In germline, CDR1 is MNHEY, CDR2 SMNVEV (reference sequence). As DNA, the CDR3 is TGTGCCAGCAGGCAGACAGGGGGCGAGCAGTTCTTC. Protein: CASRQTGGEQFF.